These T cell receptor beta chains were read from a single sample in a study of human T cells and chemical hapten exposure. TCRdb recomputed calls from the 5' RACE reads with MiXCR, one row per CDR3 protein. Among about 140,000 distinct CDR3 sequences, 3.5% to 5% were seen once, and the ten largest hold over 1.1%. Receptor source: a female donor in good health. Each CDR3 is given with its conserved first and last residue. A D gene is named only where the DNA matches it firmly. The size entry gives once, few or many counts, or a class when the clone is expanded.

CDR3 DNA	CDR3 protein	V gene	D gene	J gene	clone size
TGTGCCAGCAGCCAAGATCATAAGGCGGACGGGGCCAACGTCCTGACTTTC	CASSQDHKADGANVLTF	TRBV4-2	-	TRBJ2-6	many
TGTGCCACTTACCAAGAGACCCAGTACTTC	CATYQETQYF	TRBV6-5	-	TRBJ2-5	many
TGTGCCAGCAGCTTCACTCCGGGACAGGGCAGCTCCTACGAGCAGTACTTC	CASSFTPGQGSSYEQYF	TRBV7-9	TRBD1	TRBJ2-7	few
TGTGCCAGCAGCAAGCCCGTAGCGGGGGGGCCTTACCGCTCCTACGAGCAGTACTTC	CASSKPVAGGPYRSYEQYF	TRBV21-1	-	TRBJ2-7	many
TGTGCCAGCAGCGTTGGGGGGGGCTCTGGAAACACCATATATTTT	CASSVGGGSGNTIYF	TRBV9	-	TRBJ1-3	few
TGTGCCACCAAAAGGTCGCTGAGCGGGGGTAAACAAGAGACCCAGTACTTC	CATKRSLSGGKQETQYF	TRBV6-6	TRBD2	TRBJ2-5	many
TGTGCCAGCAGCTCTTCGGCCGGGGGGCAAGAGACCCAGTACTTC	CASSSSAGGQETQYF	TRBV7-9	TRBD2	TRBJ2-5	many
TGTGCCATCGGAGGGGTCACTGAAGCTTTCTTT	CAIGGVTEAFF	TRBV10-3	-	TRBJ1-1	many
TGTGCCAGCAGCTTAGACAGGGAAGTCAATGAGCAGTTCTTC	CASSLDREVNEQFF	TRBV28	TRBD1	TRBJ2-1	many
TGCGCCAGCAGCTCATCCGGGACGGAGTACAATGAGCAGTTCTTC	CASSSSGTEYNEQFF	TRBV5-1	-	TRBJ2-1	many
TGTGCCAGCAGTTATATGTGGGGGACCGGGGAGCTGTTTTTT	CASSYMWGTGELFF	TRBV6-2/TRBV6-3	-	TRBJ2-2	many
TGTGCCAGCAGCCAGTCCCGGGGGCCCGAAAAACTGTTTTTT	CASSQSRGPEKLFF	TRBV12-3/TRBV12-4	-	TRBJ1-4	many
TGTGCCAGCAGCTTAGGGGGGGAGAACACTGAAGCTTTCTTT	CASSLGGENTEAFF	TRBV11-3	-	TRBJ1-1	many
TGCAGTGCCTGGGGGACCGACAGGTCCAGCCCTTATAGCAATCAGCCCCAGCATTTT	CSAWGTDRSSPYSNQPQHF	TRBV20-1	-	TRBJ1-5	many
TGTGCCAGCAGCTCCCGGAAAGCTTTCTTT	CASSSRKAFF	TRBV7-9	-	TRBJ1-1	many